This T cell receptor (beta chain) stems from a study of T cell changes during pregnancy in multiple sclerosis. Germline V lookup: CDR1 SEHNR, CDR2 FQNEAQ (reference sequence). The CDR3 sequence is 15 residues long. V lost 4 bases and J lost 6; bases outside the gene matches: 5. TCRdb's table, derived via immunoSEQ multiplex PCR, lists solely in-frame clones and lacks some. The table shows just under 65,000 clones, with around 93% occurring only once. Here the sequenced sample was CD8+ T cells from peripheral blood mononuclear cells, taken in the second trimester of pregnancy. The J gene is TRBJ2-7, the V gene TRBV7-9; 14 bases fit TRBD2. This clonotype was obtained from a female donor with multiple sclerosis, enrolled in a pregnancy study. CDR3 DNA sequence: TGTGCCAGCAGCTCGGGACTAGCGGGAGATGGCGAGCAGTACTTC. Protein: CASSSGLAGDGEQYF.